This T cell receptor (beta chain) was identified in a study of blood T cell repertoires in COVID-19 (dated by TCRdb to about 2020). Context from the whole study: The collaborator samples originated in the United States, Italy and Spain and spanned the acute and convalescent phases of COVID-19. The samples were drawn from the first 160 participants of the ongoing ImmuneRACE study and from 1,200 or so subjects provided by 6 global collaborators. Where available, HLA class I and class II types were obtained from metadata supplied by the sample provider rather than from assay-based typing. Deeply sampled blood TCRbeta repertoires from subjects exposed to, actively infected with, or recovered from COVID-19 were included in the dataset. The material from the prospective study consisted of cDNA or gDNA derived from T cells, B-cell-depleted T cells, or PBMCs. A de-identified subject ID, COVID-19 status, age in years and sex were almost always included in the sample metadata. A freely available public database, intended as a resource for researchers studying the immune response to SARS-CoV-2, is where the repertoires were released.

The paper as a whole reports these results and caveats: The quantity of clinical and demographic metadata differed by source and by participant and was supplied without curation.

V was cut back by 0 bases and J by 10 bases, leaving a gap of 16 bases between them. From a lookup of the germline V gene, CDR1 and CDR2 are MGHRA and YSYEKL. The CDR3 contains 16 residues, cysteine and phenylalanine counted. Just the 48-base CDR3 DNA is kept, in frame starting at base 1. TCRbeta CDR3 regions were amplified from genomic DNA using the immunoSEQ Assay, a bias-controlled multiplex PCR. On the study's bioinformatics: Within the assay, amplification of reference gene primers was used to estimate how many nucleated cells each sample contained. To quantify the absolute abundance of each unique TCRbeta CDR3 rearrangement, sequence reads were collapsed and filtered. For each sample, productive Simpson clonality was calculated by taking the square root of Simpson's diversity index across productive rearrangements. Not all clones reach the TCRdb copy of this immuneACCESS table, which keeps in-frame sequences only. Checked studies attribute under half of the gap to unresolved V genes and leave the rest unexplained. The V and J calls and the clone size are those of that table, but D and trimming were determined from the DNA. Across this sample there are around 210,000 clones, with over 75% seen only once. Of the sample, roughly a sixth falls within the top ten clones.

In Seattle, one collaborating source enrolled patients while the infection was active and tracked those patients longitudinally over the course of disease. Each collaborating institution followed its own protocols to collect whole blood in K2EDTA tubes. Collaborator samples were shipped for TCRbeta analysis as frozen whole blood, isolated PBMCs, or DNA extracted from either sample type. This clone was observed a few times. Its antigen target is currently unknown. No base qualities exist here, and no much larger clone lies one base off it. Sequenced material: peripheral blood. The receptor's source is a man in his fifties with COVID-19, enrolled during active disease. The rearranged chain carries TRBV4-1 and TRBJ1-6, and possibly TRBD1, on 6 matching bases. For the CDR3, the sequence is CASSQDPAGEGSPLHF. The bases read TGCGCCAGCAGCCAAGATCCCGCAGGGGAGGGGTCACCCCTCCACTTT.